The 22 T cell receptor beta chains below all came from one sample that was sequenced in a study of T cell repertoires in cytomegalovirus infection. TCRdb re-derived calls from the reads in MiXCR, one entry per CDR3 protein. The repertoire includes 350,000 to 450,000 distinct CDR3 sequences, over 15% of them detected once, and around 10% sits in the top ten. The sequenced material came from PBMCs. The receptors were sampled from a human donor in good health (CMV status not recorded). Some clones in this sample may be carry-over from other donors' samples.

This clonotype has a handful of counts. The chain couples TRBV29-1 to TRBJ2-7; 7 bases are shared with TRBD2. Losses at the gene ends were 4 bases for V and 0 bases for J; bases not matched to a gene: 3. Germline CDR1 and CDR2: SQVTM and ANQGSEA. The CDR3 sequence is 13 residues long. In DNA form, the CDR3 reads TGCAGCGTTGCGGGACTACCCTCCTACGAGCAGTACTTC. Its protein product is CSVAGLPSYEQYF.

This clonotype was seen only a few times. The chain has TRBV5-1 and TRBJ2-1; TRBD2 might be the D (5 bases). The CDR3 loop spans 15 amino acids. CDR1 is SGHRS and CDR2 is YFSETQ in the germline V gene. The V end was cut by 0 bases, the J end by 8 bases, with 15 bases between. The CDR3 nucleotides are TGCGCCAGCAGCTTGGTCGAGGGTTCTTTGGATGAGCAGTTCTTC. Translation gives CASSLVEGSLDEQFF.

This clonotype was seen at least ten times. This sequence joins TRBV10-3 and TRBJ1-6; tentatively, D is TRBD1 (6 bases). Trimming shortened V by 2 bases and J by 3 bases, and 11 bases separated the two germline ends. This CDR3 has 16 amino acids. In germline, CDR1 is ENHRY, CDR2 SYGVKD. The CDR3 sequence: CAISEQQGHYNSPLHF. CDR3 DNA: TGTGCCATCAGTGAGCAACAGGGCCACTATAATTCACCCCTCCACTTT.

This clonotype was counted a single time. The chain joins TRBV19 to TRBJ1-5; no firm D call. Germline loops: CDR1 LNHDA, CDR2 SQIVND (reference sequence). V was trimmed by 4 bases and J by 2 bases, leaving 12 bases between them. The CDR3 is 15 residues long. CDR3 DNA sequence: TGTGCCAGTAGTACGAGGCGGGATGGCAATCAGCCCCAGCATTTT. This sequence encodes CASSTRRDGNQPQHF.

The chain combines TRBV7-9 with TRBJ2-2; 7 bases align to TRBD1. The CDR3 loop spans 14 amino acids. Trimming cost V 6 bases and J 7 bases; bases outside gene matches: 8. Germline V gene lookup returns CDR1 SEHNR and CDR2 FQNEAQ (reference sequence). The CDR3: CASSRLGTVGELFF. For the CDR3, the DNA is TGTGCCAGCAGTCGCCTTGGGACAGTCGGGGAGCTGTTTTTT.

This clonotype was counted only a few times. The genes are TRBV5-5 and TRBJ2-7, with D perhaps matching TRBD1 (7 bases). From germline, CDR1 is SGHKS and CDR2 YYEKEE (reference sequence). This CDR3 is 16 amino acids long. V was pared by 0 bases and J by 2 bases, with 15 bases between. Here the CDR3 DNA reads TGTGCCAGCAGCTTGGGTGGCGGGACAGTAGCCTACGAGCAGTACTTC. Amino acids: CASSLGGGTVAYEQYF.

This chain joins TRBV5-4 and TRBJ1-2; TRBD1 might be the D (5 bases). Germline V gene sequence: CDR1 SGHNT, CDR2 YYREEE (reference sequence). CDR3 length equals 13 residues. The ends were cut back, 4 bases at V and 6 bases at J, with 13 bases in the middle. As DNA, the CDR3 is TGTGCCAGCAGCCCCCCGGGGCGGGATGGCTACACCTTC. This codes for CASSPPGRDGYTF.

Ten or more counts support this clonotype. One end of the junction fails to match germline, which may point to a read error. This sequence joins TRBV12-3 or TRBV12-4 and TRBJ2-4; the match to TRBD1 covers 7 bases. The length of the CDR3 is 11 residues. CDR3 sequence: CASSSQQGTHF. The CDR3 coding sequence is TGTGCCAGCAGTTCTCAACAGGGGACGCACTTC.

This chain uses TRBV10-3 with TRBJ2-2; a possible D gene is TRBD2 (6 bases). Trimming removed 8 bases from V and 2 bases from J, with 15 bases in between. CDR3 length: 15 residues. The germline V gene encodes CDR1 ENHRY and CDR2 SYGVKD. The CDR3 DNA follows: TGTGCCATCGGGGAGGCAGGGCGAAACACCGGGGAGCTGTTTTTT. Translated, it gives CAIGEAGRNTGELFF.

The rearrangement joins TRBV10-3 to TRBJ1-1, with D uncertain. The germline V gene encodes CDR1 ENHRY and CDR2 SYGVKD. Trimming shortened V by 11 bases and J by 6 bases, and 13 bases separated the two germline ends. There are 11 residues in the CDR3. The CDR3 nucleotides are TGTGCCGCCCGGCGGGAAGCTGAAGCTTTCTTT. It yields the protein CAARREAEAFF.

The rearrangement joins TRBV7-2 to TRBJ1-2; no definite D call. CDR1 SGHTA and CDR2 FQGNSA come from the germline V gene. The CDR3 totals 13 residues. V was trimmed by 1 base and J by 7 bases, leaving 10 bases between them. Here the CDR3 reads CASSLGGRLGYTF. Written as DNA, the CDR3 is TGTGCCAGCAGCTTAGGAGGACGGCTTGGCTACACCTTC.

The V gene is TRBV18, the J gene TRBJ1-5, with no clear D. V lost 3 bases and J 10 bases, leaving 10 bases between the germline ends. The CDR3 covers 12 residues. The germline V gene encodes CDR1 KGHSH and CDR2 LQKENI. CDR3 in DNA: TGTGCCAGCTCACCCTCGGGGAGACCCCAGCATTTT. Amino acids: CASSPSGRPQHF.

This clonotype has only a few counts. CDR3 sequence reads: CASSDGSLGRTEAFF. CDR3 sequence (DNA): TGCGCCAGCAGTGATGGTTCACTCGGGAGGACTGAAGCTTTCTTT. This chain links TRBV10-1 with TRBJ1-1; no definite D call. The germline V and J ends were trimmed by 3 bases and 5 bases, with 16 bases remaining between them. The germline V gene has CDR1 WNHNN and CDR2 SYGVQD (reference sequence). The CDR3 length is 15 residues.

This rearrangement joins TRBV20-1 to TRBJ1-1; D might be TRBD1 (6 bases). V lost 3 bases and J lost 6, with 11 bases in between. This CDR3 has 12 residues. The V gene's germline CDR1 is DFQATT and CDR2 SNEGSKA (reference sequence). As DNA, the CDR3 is TGCAGTGCTAGCAACAGGGAGCCTGAAGCTTTCTTT. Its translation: CSASNREPEAFF.

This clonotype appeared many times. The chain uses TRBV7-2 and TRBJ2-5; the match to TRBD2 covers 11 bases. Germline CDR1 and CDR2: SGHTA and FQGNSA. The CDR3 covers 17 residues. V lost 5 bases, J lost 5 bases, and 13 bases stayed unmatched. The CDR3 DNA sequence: TGTGCCAGCAGCCCGGGGACTAGCGGACCCCCTGGGGAGACCCAGTACTTC. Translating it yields CASSPGTSGPPGETQYF.

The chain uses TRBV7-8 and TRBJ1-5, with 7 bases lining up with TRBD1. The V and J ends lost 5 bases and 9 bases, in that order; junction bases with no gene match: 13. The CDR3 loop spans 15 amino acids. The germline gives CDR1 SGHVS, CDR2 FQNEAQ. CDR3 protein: CASSPKTGAQRPQHF. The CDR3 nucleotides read TGTGCCAGCAGCCCCAAAACAGGGGCCCAAAGGCCCCAGCATTTT. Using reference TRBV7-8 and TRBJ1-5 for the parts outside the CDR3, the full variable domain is GAGVSQSPRYKVAKRGQDVALRCDPISGHVSLFWYQQALGQGPEFLTYFQNEAQLDKSGLPSDRFFAERPEGSVSTLKIQRTQQEDSAVYLCASSPKTGAQRPQHFGDGTRLSIL.

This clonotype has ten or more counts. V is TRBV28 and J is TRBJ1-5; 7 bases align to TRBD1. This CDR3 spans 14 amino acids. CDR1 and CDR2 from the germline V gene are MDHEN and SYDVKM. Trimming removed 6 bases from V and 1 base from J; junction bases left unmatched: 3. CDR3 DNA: TGTGCCAGCAGAGGACAGGTCAGCAATCAGCCCCAGCATTTT. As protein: CASRGQVSNQPQHF.

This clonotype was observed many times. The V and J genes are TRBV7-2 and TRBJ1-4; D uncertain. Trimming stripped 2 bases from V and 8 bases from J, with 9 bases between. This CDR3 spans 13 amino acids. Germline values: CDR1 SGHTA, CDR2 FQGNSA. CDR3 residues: CASSLPRGEKLFF. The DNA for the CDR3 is TGTGCCAGCAGCTTACCGCGGGGAGAAAAACTGTTTTTT.

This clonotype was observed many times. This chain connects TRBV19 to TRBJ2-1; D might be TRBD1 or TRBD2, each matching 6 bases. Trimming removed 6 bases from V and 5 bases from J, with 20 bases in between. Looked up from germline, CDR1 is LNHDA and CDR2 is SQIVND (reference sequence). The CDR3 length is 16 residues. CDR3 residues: CASSLPRRGADNEQFF. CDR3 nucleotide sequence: TGTGCCAGTAGCCTTCCCAGGAGGGGGGCAGACAATGAGCAGTTCTTC.

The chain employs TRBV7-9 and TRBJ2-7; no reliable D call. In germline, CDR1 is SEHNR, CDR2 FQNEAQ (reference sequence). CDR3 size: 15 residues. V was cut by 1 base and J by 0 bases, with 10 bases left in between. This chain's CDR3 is CASSLGPPGSYEQYF. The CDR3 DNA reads TGTGCCAGCAGCTTAGGGCCGCCCGGCTCCTACGAGCAGTACTTC.

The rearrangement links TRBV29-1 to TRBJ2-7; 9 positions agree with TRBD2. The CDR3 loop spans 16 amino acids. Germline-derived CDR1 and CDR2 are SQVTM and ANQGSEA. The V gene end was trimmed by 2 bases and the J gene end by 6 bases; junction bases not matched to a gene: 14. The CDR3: CSVESGLGGRAFEQYF. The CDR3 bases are TGCAGCGTTGAAAGTGGGTTGGGCGGGAGGGCCTTCGAGCAGTACTTC.

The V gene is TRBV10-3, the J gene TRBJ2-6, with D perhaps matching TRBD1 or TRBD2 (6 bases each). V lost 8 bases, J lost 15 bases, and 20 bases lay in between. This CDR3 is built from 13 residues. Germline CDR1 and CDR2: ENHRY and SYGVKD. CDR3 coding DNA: TGTGCCATCCGGGATGGGGGGCCTGGGGGCCTGACTTTC. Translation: CAIRDGGPGGLTF.